Given below is one T cell receptor beta chain in context. Profiled with immunoSEQ multiplex PCR; TCRdb holds only in-frame clones, not every one. The sample contains tens of thousands of clones, roughly 91% of which appear only once. This sample was included in a study of T cell changes during pregnancy in multiple sclerosis. The TCR originated in a female donor with multiple sclerosis, enrolled in a pregnancy study. The sequences come from CD4+ T cells from peripheral blood mononuclear cells, collected in the third trimester of pregnancy.

Here the CDR3 reads CSAWGQAQETQYF. The CDR3 region has the DNA TGCAGCGCCTGGGGACAGGCCCAAGAGACCCAGTACTTC. The chain carries TRBV29-1 and TRBJ2-5; 8 bases agree with TRBD1. The CDR3 runs 13 residues. Per germline, CDR1 SQVTM and CDR2 ANQGSEA. The ends lost 7 bases at V and 1 base at J; junction bases unmatched: 5.